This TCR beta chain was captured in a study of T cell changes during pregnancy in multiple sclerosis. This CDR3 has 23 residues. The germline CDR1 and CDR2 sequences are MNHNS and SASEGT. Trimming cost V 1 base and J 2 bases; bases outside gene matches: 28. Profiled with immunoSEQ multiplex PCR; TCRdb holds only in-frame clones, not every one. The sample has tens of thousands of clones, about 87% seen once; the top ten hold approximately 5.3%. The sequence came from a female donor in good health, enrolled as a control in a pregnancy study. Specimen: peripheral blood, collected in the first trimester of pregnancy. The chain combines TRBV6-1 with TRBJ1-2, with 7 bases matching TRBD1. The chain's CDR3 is CASSEGSLWDRRINPPSNYGYTF. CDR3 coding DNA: TGTGCCAGCAGTGAAGGGAGCTTATGGGACAGAAGAATCAATCCTCCGTCGAACTATGGCTACACCTTC.